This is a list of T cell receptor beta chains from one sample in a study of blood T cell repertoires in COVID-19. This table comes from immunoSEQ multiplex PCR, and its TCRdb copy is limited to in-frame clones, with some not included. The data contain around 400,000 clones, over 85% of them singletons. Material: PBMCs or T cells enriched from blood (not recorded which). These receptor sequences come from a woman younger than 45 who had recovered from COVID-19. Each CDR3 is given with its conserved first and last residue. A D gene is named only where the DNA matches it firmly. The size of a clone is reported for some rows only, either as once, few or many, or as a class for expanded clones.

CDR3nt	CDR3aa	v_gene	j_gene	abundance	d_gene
TGTGCCAGCAGCTTAAATGGCCAAGGACTTTACAATGAGCAGTTCTTC	CASSLNGQGLYNEQFF	TRBV7-3	TRBJ2-1	-	-
TGTGCCTGGAGTTCTGGACTAGCGGGAGTAAACGAGCAGTACTTC	CAWSSGLAGVNEQYF	TRBV30	TRBJ2-7	-	TRBD2
TGTGCCTGGAGTACGGGAAGCAGCATAGCTTTCTTT	CAWSTGSSIAFF	TRBV30	TRBJ1-1	few	-
TGTGCCAGCAGCTTCCCGGGACAGGGGGCGCGAGATACGCAGTATTTT	CASSFPGQGARDTQYF	TRBV11-2	TRBJ2-3	-	TRBD1
TGTGCCAGTAGTCACAGGATGAGTTCTGGAAACACCATATATTTT	CASSHRMSSGNTIYF	TRBV19	TRBJ1-3	-	-
TGTGCCAGTAGTATATCTCTGTCGGAGCAGTACTTC	CASSISLSEQYF	TRBV19	TRBJ2-7	few	-
TGCGCCAGCAGACTCAGTTCCATCCAGGCGAACACCGGGGAGCTGTTTTTT	CASRLSSIQANTGELFF	TRBV5-1	TRBJ2-2	-	-
TGTGCCAGCAGTGACTGGACAGGGGGCAACAATGAGCAGTTCTTC	CASSDWTGGNNEQFF	TRBV25-1	TRBJ2-1	-	TRBD1
TGTGCCTGGAGAACAGTGAACACCGGGGAGCTGTTTTTT	CAWRTVNTGELFF	TRBV30	TRBJ2-2	-	-
TGTGCCAGCAGTGAAGCGCCTGTGACATCCAGTGAGCAGTTCTTC	CASSEAPVTSSEQFF	TRBV6-1	TRBJ2-1	-	-
TGTGCCGGCTCTTCTGGTCTCTTCCAATACGAGCAGTACTTC	CAGSSGLFQYEQYF	TRBV11-2	TRBJ2-7	-	-
TGTGCCACCAGTGACGCAGGGTGGAATGAGCAGTTCTTC	CATSDAGWNEQFF	TRBV24-1	TRBJ2-1	-	-
TGTGCCAGCAGCAAAGCCCGGGAGTGGGACAGGGAATTTGGCTACACCTTC	CASSKAREWDREFGYTF	TRBV5-8	TRBJ1-2	-	TRBD1
TGTGCCAGCAGTTTCTCTAGCGGTACCTACAATGAGCAGTTCTTC	CASSFSSGTYNEQFF	TRBV27	TRBJ2-1	-	TRBD2
TGTGCCAGCAGTTACTCCCGGGATGAGCAGTTCTTC	CASSYSRDEQFF	TRBV6-5	TRBJ2-1	-	-
TGCAGCGTTGGTGAGGTATCTTACGAGCAGTACTTC	CSVGEVSYEQYF	TRBV29-1	TRBJ2-7	once	-
TGTGCCAGCAGCTTAGACGCCAGCTACAATGAGCAGTTCTTC	CASSLDASYNEQFF	TRBV7-9	TRBJ2-1	-	-
TGTGCCAGCAGCGTTTCCAGCGGACTCACAGATACGCAGTATTTT	CASSVSSGLTDTQYF	TRBV9	TRBJ2-3	-	-
TGTGCAAGTCGCTTAGCCGTCGACAGGTTTAGGGGCCAGCCCCAGCATTTT	CASRLAVDRFRGQPQHF	TRBV12-2	TRBJ1-5	-	-
TGTGCCAGCAGCAACTTATGGGGGGGTGATGAGCAGTTCTTC	CASSNLWGGDEQFF	TRBV28	TRBJ2-1	-	TRBD2
TGTGCCAGCAGCTTTCGTGGGACAGGATATTCACCCCTCCACTTT	CASSFRGTGYSPLHF	TRBV5-8	TRBJ1-6	-	TRBD1
TGTGCCAGCTCGAGGAACCAGGGCTCTGAAGCTTTCTTT	CASSRNQGSEAFF	TRBV7-2	TRBJ1-1	-	-
TGTGCCAGCAGAGCTAGTGGTGAAAAACTGTTTTTT	CASRASGEKLFF	TRBV7-9	TRBJ1-4	few	-
TGTGCCAGCAGTTACGGCGGCAGGGGGTTTGAAAAACTGTTTTTT	CASSYGGRGFEKLFF	TRBV6-5	TRBJ1-4	-	TRBD1
TGCGCCAGCAGCCAAGCGTCGGTCAGGGGTGCCTACGAGCAGTACTTC	CASSQASVRGAYEQYF	TRBV4-1	TRBJ2-7	-	-
TGTGCCAGCAGCTTGGGACTAGCGGTCGGGACAGATACGCAGTATTTT	CASSLGLAVGTDTQYF	TRBV5-4	TRBJ2-3	-	TRBD2
TGTGCCAGCAGCTACGGGGAGTCTCCGCCCGCTCATGGCTACACCTTC	CASSYGESPPAHGYTF	TRBV7-9	TRBJ1-2	-	-
TGTGCCAGTTCTCACATTAGACTAGCGGGAGCCCCCTACAATGAGCAGTTCTTC	CASSHIRLAGAPYNEQFF	TRBV19	TRBJ2-1	few	TRBD2
TGTGCCAGCAGGCCGGACAGGGTGGGTCAGCCCCAGCATTTT	CASRPDRVGQPQHF	TRBV7-8	TRBJ1-5	-	TRBD1
TGTGCCAGCTCCCCACAGGGGTACGAAGGCACCATATATTTT	CASSPQGYEGTIYF	TRBV18	TRBJ1-3	-	TRBD1
TGTGCCAGCAGTTTCAACAGGGATAGGCCCCTCCACTTT	CASSFNRDRPLHF	TRBV27	TRBJ1-6	-	-
TGTGCCAGCAGCTCATACCAAGAGACCCAGTACTTC	CASSSYQETQYF	TRBV6-2/TRBV6-3	TRBJ2-5	-	-
TGTGCCAGCAGCTTAGGGGGTAGCGCACGTAGCCGGACCCAGTACTTC	CASSLGGSARSRTQYF	TRBV13	TRBJ2-5	-	-
TGTGCCAGCTCATCGGGAGACAGGGGAGGCACTGAAGCTTTCTTT	CASSSGDRGGTEAFF	TRBV18	TRBJ1-1	-	TRBD1
TGTGCCACCAGCAGAGACAGGGGAACTGGAAACACCATATATTTT	CATSRDRGTGNTIYF	TRBV15	TRBJ1-3	-	-
TGTGCCAGCAGCTTAGCGTACAATGAGCAGTTCTTC	CASSLAYNEQFF	TRBV5-4	TRBJ2-1	-	-
TGTGCCAGCAGTTTCCAGGGGGCTTTAAACATTCAGTACTTC	CASSFQGALNIQYF	TRBV27	TRBJ2-4	-	TRBD1
TGTGCCAGCTCACCGGGTAACAGGGCTATGGTCACTGAAGCTTTCTTT	CASSPGNRAMVTEAFF	TRBV18	TRBJ1-1	-	-
TGTGCCAGCAGTTTAGAAGGAGGTTGGGACACTGAAGCTTTCTTT	CASSLEGGWDTEAFF	TRBV28	TRBJ1-1	many	-
TGTGCCAGCAGTCTCCGGGACAGGGAGGGTGAAAAACTGTTTTTT	CASSLRDREGEKLFF	TRBV27	TRBJ1-4	once	TRBD1
TGTGCCTGGAGACCGATGGCAGTTAACTATGGCTACACCTTC	CAWRPMAVNYGYTF	TRBV30	TRBJ1-2	-	-
TGCAGTGCTAGTTCCGGCGGGAGTGATGAGCAGTTCTTC	CSASSGGSDEQFF	TRBV20-1	TRBJ2-1	-	TRBD2